This TCR beta chain stems from a study of T cell responses to AZD1222 COVID-19 vaccine. Notes on the study in general: Spike-spanning, vaccine-associated CD4 TCRs were dominant at 160-218 and 743-854.

Details on this clone: The antigen is undetermined.

Produced via immunoSEQ multiplex PCR; TCRdb's table is partial and in-frame only. The table lists over 150,000 clones, 90% to 95% of them singletons, with 4.4% in the top ten. With V trimmed by 6 bases and J by 8 bases, 8 bases remained unmatched. CDR1 and CDR2 from the germline V gene are MNHNY and SVGAGI (reference sequence). CDR3 length equals 13 residues. This receptor was obtained from an adult in good health. The specimen was peripheral blood, collected on day 0 of MenACWY control vaccination. This sequence joins TRBV6-6 and TRBJ1-2, with 8 nucleotides matching TRBD1. The chain's CDR3 is CASSETGGLGYTF. Written as DNA, the CDR3 is TGTGCCAGCAGCGAAACAGGGGGGTTGGGCTACACCTTC.